Listed below are T cell receptor beta chains from one sample, sequenced in a study of cytomegalovirus exposure and HLA in healthy donors. Only in-frame clones appear in the TCRdb table, and some are missing; sequencing was by immunoSEQ multiplex PCR. The data contain about 150,000 clones, about 70% of them singletons. What was sequenced was PBMCs. All receptors derive from a man aged 55 to 70 in good health and CMV-seronegative. The CDR3 runs from the conserved cysteine through the conserved F or W. The D gene is left open where the match is weak. Not every row has a clone size; where given, it reads once, few, many or a size class.

D | size | J | length | V | CDR3 | DNA
. | . | TRBJ2-2 | 15 | TRBV19 | CASSIGGENTGELFF | TGTGCCAGTAGTATAGGGGGCGAGAACACCGGGGAGCTGTTTTTT
TRBD2 | . | TRBJ2-1 | 17 | TRBV6-1 | CASSEVLAGGRYNEQFF | TGTGCCAGCAGTGAAGTGTTGGCGGGAGGACGATACAATGAGCAGTTCTTC
TRBD1 | . | TRBJ2-5 | 14 | TRBV5-4 | CASSSGGTEETQYF | TGTGCCAGCAGCTCAGGGGGTACAGAAGAGACCCAGTACTTC
. | . | TRBJ2-3 | 15 | TRBV5-1 | CASSPTQGSTDTQYF | TGCGCCAGCAGCCCGACGCAGGGGAGCACAGATACGCAGTATTTT
. | . | TRBJ1-1 | 12 | TRBV28 | CASSLRSAAAFF | TGTGCCAGCAGTTTGCGCAGCGCGGCAGCTTTCTTT
. | few | TRBJ2-7 | 14 | TRBV28 | CASSLLAEDHEQYF | TGTGCCAGCAGTTTACTAGCAGAGGATCACGAGCAGTACTTC
. | . | TRBJ2-7 | 12 | TRBV5-1 | CASSLGTHEQYF | TGCGCCAGCAGCCTAGGGACTCACGAGCAGTACTTC
TRBD2 | . | TRBJ2-4 | 16 | TRBV4-2 | CASSQGEGGAKNIQYF | TGTGCCAGCAGCCAAGGGGAGGGAGGGGCCAAAAACATTCAGTACTTC
. | few | TRBJ2-1 | 15 | TRBV7-2 | CASSLATGAYNEQFF | TGTGCCAGCAGCTTAGCAACCGGAGCCTACAATGAGCAGTTCTTC
TRBD1 | . | TRBJ1-2 | 13 | TRBV27 | CASRLQGAYGYTF | TGTGCCAGCAGACTACAGGGGGCGTATGGCTACACCTTC
TRBD2 | . | TRBJ2-5 | 15 | TRBV5-1 | CASSLAGGAGETQYF | TGCGCCAGCAGCTTGGCCGGGGGGGCAGGGGAGACCCAGTACTTC
TRBD1 | once | TRBJ2-6 | 14 | TRBV2 | CASRDRAGANVLTF | TGTGCCAGCAGGGACAGGGCTGGGGCCAACGTCCTGACTTTC
TRBD2 | . | TRBJ2-1 | 16 | TRBV30 | CASTGVAGWGFDEQFF | TGTGCCTCAACCGGGGTAGCGGGATGGGGGTTCGATGAGCAGTTCTTC
TRBD1 | . | TRBJ2-1 | 16 | TRBV7-9 | CASSLGRDRRWNEQFF | TGTGCCAGCAGCTTAGGCCGGGACAGGCGATGGAATGAGCAGTTCTTC
. | . | TRBJ1-2 | 14 | TRBV7-9 | CASSLGPGVVGYTF | TGTGCCAGCAGCTTAGGTCCGGGTGTCGTTGGCTACACCTTC
. | . | TRBJ1-1 | 14 | TRBV29-1 | CSASPGTPLGGAFF | TGCAGCGCTTCTCCCGGGACTCCACTCGGAGGGGCTTTCTTT
. | . | TRBJ2-7 | 14 | TRBV5-4 | CASSRGTSTYEQYF | TGTGCCAGCAGCCGTGGGACTTCCACCTACGAGCAGTACTTC
TRBD2 | . | TRBJ2-2 | 17 | TRBV6-1 | CASSEIGSGINTGELFF | TGTGCCAGCAGTGAGATTGGTAGCGGGATCAACACCGGGGAGCTGTTTTTT
TRBD1 | . | TRBJ2-5 | 14 | TRBV9 | CASSVWTGQETQYF | TGTGCCAGCAGCGTTTGGACAGGGCAAGAGACCCAGTACTTC
. | . | TRBJ1-6 | 14 | TRBV5-1 | CASSLGQMDSPLHF | TGCGCCAGCAGCTTGGGACAGATGGATTCACCCCTCCACTTT
. | . | TRBJ1-1 | 12 | TRBV28 | CASSQVGTEAFF | TGTGCCAGCAGTCAAGTCGGGACTGAAGCTTTCTTT
. | . | TRBJ1-5 | 15 | TRBV7-2 | CASSQQGVGNQPQHF | TGTGCCAGCAGCCAGCAGGGTGTAGGCAATCAGCCCCAGCATTTT
. | few | TRBJ2-7 | 12 | TRBV7-9 | CSSSLNYGEQYF | TGTTCCAGCAGCTTAAACTATGGCGAGCAGTACTTC
TRBD1 | . | TRBJ1-1 | 14 | TRBV9 | CASSAATGGTEAFF | TGTGCCAGCAGCGCGGCGACAGGGGGCACTGAAGCTTTCTTT
TRBD2 | few | TRBJ2-3 | 15 | TRBV19 | CASSIGAGVAHTQYF | TGTGCCAGTAGTATTGGAGCGGGAGTAGCCCATACGCAGTATTTT
TRBD2 | . | TRBJ2-5 | 17 | TRBV15 | CATSRDRGLAGVETQYF | TGTGCCACCAGCAGAGATCGAGGGCTAGCGGGAGTAGAGACCCAGTACTTC
TRBD2 | . | TRBJ2-3 | 15 | TRBV2 | CASRRTSGNFDTQYF | TGTGCCAGCAGGAGGACTAGCGGGAACTTCGATACGCAGTATTTT
. | few | TRBJ2-1 | 17 | TRBV5-1 | CASSLEVTGSSYNEQFF | TGCGCCAGCAGCTTGGAAGTCACGGGGAGCTCCTACAATGAGCAGTTCTTC
. | . | TRBJ2-7 | 13 | TRBV28 | CASSRLPGYEQYF | TGTGCCAGCAGTAGACTTCCGGGCTACGAGCAGTACTTC
. | . | TRBJ2-5 | 11 | TRBV7-9 | CASSLAERQYF | TGTGCCAGCAGCTTAGCGGAGCGGCAGTACTTC
TRBD1 | . | TRBJ1-5 | 16 | TRBV27 | CASSRQGGVANQPQHF | TGTGCCAGCAGTAGACAGGGGGGAGTAGCAAATCAGCCCCAGCATTTT
TRBD1 | . | TRBJ2-3 | 15 | TRBV9 | CASSVVGQGTDTQYF | TGTGCCAGCAGCGTAGTGGGACAGGGGACAGATACGCAGTATTTT
. | . | TRBJ1-1 | 14 | TRBV6-5 | CASTTARQGTEAFF | TGTGCCAGCACTACCGCTCGCCAGGGCACTGAAGCTTTCTTT
TRBD2 | . | TRBJ2-7 | 16 | TRBV5-1 | CASSVGVTSGPYEQYF | TGCGCCAGCAGCGTGGGGGTCACTAGCGGCCCCTACGAGCAGTACTTC
TRBD1 | few | TRBJ1-2 | 16 | TRBV19 | CASSIRRLRDRDDYTF | TGTGCCAGTAGTATAAGGCGGCTCCGGGACAGGGACGACTACACCTTC
TRBD2 | . | TRBJ2-1 | 19 | TRBV9 | CASSGAGGPLTFSYNEQFF | TGTGCCAGCAGCGGGGCGGGAGGGCCTCTAACTTTCTCCTACAATGAGCAGTTCTTC
TRBD1 | . | TRBJ2-7 | 15 | TRBV28 | CASSSSGTASYEQYF | TGTGCCAGCAGTAGCTCCGGGACAGCGTCCTACGAGCAGTACTTC
. | few | TRBJ1-1 | 17 | TRBV11-2 | CASSPPPWKEGRGEAFF | TGTGCCAGCAGCCCACCGCCCTGGAAAGAAGGAAGGGGTGAAGCTTTCTTT
TRBD2 | . | TRBJ2-1 | 16 | TRBV9 | CASSVMSSGSSDEQFF | TGTGCCAGCAGCGTCATGTCTAGCGGGAGCAGCGATGAGCAGTTCTTC
. | . | TRBJ2-4 | 13 | TRBV9 | CASSVGGQNIQYF | TGTGCCAGCAGCGTAGGAGGACAGAACATTCAGTACTTC
. | few | TRBJ1-2 | 14 | TRBV30 | CAWKRDSSNYGYTF | TGTGCCTGGAAGAGAGACAGTTCTAACTATGGCTACACCTTC
. | . | TRBJ1-1 | 13 | TRBV15 | CATTGQTNTEAFF | TGTGCCACCACCGGTCAGACTAACACTGAAGCTTTCTTT
. | . | TRBJ2-7 | 15 | TRBV11-2 | CASSLTPGQLYEQYF | TGTGCCAGCAGCTTAACCCCCGGACAGCTCTACGAGCAGTACTTC
. | . | TRBJ2-1 | 17 | TRBV12-2 | CASRLGGGTRGVNEQFF | TGTGCAAGTCGCCTCGGGGGGGGGACTAGAGGGGTCAATGAGCAGTTCTTC
TRBD1 | . | TRBJ1-1 | 17 | TRBV11-1 | CASSSGGTGGMNTEAFF | TGTGCCAGCAGCTCGGGCGGGACAGGGGGTATGAACACTGAAGCTTTCTTT
. | . | TRBJ1-3 | 15 | TRBV28 | CASSSDDRTGNTIYF | TGTGCCAGCAGTTCCGACGACAGGACTGGAAACACCATATATTTT
TRBD1 | . | TRBJ2-7 | 14 | TRBV27 | CASSYNRGSYEQYF | TGTGCCAGCAGCTATAACAGGGGCTCCTACGAGCAGTACTTC
TRBD2 | few | TRBJ2-1 | 17 | TRBV12-5 | CASGLVLAGGLHNEQFF | TGTGCTAGTGGTTTGGTACTAGCGGGAGGGCTCCACAATGAGCAGTTCTTC
TRBD1 | . | TRBJ1-2 | 14 | TRBV4-3 | CASSQVRGYYGYTF | TGCGCCAGCAGCCAAGTCAGGGGGTATTATGGCTACACCTTC